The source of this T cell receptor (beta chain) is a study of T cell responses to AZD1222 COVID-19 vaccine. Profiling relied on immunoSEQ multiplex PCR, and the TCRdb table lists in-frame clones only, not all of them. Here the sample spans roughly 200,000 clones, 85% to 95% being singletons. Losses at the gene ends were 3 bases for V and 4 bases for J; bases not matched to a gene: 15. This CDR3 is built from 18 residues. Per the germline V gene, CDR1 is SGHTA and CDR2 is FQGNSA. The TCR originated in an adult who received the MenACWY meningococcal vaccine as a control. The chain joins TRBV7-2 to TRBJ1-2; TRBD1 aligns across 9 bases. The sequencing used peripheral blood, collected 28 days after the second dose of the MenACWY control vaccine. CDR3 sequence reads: CASSLGPGQGGPSYGYTF. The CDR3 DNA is TGTGCCAGCAGCTTGGGCCCGGGACAGGGAGGGCCTAGCTATGGCTACACCTTC.